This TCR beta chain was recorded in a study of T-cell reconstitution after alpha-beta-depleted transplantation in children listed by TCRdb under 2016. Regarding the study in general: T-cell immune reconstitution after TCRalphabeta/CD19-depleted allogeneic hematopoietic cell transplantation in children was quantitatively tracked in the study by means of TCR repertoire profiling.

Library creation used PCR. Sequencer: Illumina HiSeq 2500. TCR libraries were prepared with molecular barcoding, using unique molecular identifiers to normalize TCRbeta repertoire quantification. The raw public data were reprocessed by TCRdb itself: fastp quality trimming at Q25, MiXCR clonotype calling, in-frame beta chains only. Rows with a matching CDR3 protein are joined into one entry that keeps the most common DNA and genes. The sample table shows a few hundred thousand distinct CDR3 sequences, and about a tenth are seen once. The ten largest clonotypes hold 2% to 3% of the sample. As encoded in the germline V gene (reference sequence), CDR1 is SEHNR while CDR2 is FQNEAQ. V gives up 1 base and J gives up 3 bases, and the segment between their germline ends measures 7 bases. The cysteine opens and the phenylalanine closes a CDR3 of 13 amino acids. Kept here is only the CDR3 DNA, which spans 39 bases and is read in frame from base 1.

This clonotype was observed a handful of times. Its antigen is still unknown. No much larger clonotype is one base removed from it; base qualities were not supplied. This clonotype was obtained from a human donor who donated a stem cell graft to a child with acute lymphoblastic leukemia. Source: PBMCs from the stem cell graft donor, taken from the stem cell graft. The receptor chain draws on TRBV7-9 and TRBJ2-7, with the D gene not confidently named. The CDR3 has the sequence CASSLVRNYEQYF. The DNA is TGTGCCAGCAGCTTAGTCAGGAACTACGAGCAGTACTTC.